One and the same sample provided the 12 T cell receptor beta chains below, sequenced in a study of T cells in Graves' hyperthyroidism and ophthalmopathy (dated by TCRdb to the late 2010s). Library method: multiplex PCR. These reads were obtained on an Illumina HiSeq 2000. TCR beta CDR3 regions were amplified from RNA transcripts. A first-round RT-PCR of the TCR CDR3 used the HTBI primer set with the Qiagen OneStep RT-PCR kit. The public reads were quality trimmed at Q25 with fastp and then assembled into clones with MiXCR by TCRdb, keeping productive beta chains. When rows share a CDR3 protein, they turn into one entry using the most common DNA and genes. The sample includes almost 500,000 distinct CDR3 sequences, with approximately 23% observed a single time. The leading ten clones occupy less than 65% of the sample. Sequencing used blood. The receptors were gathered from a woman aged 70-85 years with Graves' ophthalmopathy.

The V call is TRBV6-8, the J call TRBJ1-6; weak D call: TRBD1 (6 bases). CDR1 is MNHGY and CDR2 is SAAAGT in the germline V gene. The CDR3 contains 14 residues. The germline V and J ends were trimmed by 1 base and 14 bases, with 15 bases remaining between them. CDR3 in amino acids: CASSYYPGDRTLHF. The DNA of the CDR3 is TGTGCCAGCAGTTACTACCCAGGGGATAGGACCCTCCACTTT.

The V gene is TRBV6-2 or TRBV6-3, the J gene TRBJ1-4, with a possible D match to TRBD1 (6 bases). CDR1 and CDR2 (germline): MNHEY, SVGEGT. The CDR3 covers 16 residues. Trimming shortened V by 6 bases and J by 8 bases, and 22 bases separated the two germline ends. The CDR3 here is CASRNKNRAGTEKLFF. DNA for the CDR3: TGTGCCAGCAGGAACAAAAACAGGGCAGGGACGGAAAAACTGTTTTTT.

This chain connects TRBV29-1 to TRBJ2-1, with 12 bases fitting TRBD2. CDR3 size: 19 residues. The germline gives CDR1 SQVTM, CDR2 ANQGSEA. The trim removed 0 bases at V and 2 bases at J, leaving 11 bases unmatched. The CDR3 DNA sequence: TGCAGCGTTGAAGATCGGCGACTAGCGGGGGCACGGACCTACAATGAGCAGTTCTTC. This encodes CSVEDRRLAGARTYNEQFF.

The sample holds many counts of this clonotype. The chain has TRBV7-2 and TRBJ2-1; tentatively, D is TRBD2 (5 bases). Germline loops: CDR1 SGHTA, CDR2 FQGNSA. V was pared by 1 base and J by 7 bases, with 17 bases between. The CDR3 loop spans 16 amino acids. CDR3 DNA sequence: TGTGCCAGCAGCTTAGTCTGGACTGGTGGCAGGAATGAGCAGTTCTTC. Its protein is CASSLVWTGGRNEQFF. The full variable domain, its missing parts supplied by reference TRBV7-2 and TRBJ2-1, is GAGVSQSPSNKVTEKGKDVELRCDPISGHTALYWYRQSLGQGLEFLIYFQGNSAPDKSGLPSDRFSAERTGGSVSTLTIQRTQQEDSAVYLCASSLVWTGGRNEQFFGPGTRLTVL.

The CDR3 coding sequence is TGTGCCAGCAGTGATCAACAGGGGAGCACAGATACGCAGTATTTT. The encoded protein is CASSDQQGSTDTQYF. This chain links TRBV6-1 with TRBJ2-3; 7 bases are shared with TRBD1. Germline CDR1 reads MNHNS; CDR2 reads SASEGT. V was pared by 3 bases and J by 0 bases, with 3 bases of the junction left unmatched. The CDR3 contains 15 residues.

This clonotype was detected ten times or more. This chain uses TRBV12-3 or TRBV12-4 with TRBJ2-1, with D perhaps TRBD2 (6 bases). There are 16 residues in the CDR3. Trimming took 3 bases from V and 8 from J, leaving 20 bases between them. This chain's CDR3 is CASSFSWTQRRDEQFF. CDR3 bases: TGTGCCAGCAGTTTCAGTTGGACCCAGAGGAGGGATGAGCAGTTCTTC.

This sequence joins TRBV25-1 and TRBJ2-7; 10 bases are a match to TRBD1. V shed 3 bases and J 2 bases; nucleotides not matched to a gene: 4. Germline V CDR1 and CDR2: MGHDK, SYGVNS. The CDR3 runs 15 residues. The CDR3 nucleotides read TGTGCCAGCAGTGATAATGGACAGGGGGCCTACGAGCAGTACTTC. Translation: CASSDNGQGAYEQYF.

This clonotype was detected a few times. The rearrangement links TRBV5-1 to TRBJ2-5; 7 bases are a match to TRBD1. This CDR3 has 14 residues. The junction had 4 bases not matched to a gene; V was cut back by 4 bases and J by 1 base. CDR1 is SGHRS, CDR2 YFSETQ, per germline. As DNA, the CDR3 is TGCGCCAGCAGCCCGACAGGGCTCCAAGAGACCCAGTACTTC. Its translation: CASSPTGLQETQYF. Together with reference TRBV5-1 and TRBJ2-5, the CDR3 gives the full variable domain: KAGVTQTPRYLIKTRGQQVTLSCSPISGHRSVSWYQQTPGQGLQFLFEYFSETQRNKGNFPGRFSGRQFSNSRSEMNVSTLELGDSALYLCASSPTGLQETQYFGPGTRLLVL.

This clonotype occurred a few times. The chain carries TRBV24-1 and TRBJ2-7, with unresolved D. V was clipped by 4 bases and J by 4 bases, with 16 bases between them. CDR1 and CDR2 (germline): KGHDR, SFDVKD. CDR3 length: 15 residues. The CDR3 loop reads CATSDPRQGRYEQYF. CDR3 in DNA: TGTGCCACCAGTGACCCCCGACAAGGACGTTACGAGCAGTACTTC.

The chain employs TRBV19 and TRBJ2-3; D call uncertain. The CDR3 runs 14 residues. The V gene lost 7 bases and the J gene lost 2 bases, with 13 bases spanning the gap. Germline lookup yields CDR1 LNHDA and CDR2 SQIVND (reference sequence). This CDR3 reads CASNPYGLTDTQYF. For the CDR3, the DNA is TGTGCCAGTAACCCCTACGGCCTCACAGATACGCAGTATTTT.

The CDR3 sequence is CASSSGQRYNEQFF. CDR3 coding DNA: TGTGCCAGCAGTTCGGGACAGAGATACAATGAGCAGTTCTTC. V and J are TRBV27 and TRBJ2-1, with TRBD1 matching 7 bases. CDR3 length: 14 amino acids. Per the germline V gene, CDR1 is MNHEY and CDR2 is SMNVEV (reference sequence). Losses at the gene ends were 4 bases for V and 4 bases for J; bases not matched to a gene: 4.

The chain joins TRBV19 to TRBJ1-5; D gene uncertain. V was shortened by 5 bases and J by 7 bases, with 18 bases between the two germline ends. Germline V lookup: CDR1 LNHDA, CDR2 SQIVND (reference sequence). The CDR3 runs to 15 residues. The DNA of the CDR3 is TGTGCCAGTAGTTCAGGACGGAGTTGGGGACAGCCCCAGCATTTT. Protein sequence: CASSSGRSWGQPQHF.